This TCR beta chain derives from a study of blood T cells in healthy people across ages. Overall study results and limits: It was held that diversity estimates obtained from one million T cells represented underestimates.

A note on this clonotype: Its antigen is unknown.

Germline V gene sequence: CDR1 ENHRY, CDR2 SYGVKD. CDR3 length: 13 amino acids. V was trimmed by 2 bases and J by 9 bases, leaving 11 bases between them. Alongside a J-beta primer mix, a sample-barcoded 5' primer served in a second PCR lasting about 6 to 12 cycles. A 12-random-nucleotide template-switch adaptor tagged each cDNA molecule. TCRdb called the 5' RACE reads again in MiXCR, with one record for every CDR3 protein. The data hold hundreds of thousands of distinct CDR3 sequences, with roughly 56% observed a single time. The people who gave samples were healthy Caucasians from Russia, aged roughly 6 to 95.

The rearrangement links TRBV10-3 to TRBJ2-1, with TRBD2 as a possible D gene (5 bases). The clonotype comes from a man in his forties in good health. Sequenced material: blood. The CDR3 bases are TGTGCCATCAGTGAGGGTATGGGGAGTGAGCAGTTCTTC. Its protein product is CAISEGMGSEQFF.